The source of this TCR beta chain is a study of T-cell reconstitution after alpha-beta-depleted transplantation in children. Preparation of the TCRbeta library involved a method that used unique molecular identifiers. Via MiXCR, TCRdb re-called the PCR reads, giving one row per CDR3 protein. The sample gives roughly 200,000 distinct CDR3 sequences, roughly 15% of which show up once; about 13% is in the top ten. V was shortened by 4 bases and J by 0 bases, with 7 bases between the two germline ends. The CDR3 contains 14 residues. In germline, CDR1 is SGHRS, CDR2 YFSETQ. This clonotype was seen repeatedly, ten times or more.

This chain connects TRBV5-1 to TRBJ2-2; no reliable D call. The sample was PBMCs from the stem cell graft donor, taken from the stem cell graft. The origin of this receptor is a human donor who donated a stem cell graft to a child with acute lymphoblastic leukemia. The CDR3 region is CASSPTANTGELFF. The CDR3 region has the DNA TGCGCCAGCAGCCCCACCGCGAACACCGGGGAGCTGTTTTTT. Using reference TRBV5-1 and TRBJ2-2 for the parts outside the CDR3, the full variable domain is KAGVTQTPRYLIKTRGQQVTLSCSPISGHRSVSWYQQTPGQGLQFLFEYFSETQRNKGNFPGRFSGRQFSNSRSEMNVSTLELGDSALYLCASSPTANTGELFFGEGSRLTVL.